The source of this T cell receptor (beta chain) is a study of technical replicates of blood from several donors. This CDR3 has 14 residues. The germline gives CDR1 SEHNR, CDR2 FQNEAQ (reference sequence). TCRdb keeps only in-frame clones here, not all; method: immunoSEQ multiplex PCR. The repertoire holds tens of thousands of clones, with around 94% as singletons. The sample holds one count of this clone. The rearrangement uses TRBV7-9 and TRBJ2-5; 9 bases align to TRBD1. The J call is in doubt because the DNA end fits TRBJ2-7 better. The sample taken for sequencing was T cells isolated from PBMCs. The sequence derives from a human donor in good health. The CDR3: CASRGQGGTYEQYF. The CDR3 coding sequence is TGTGCCAGCAGGGGACAGGGAGGAACCTACGAGCAGTACTTC.